Reported below is one T cell receptor beta chain. Its antigen is as yet unknown. This record belongs to a study of OX40 agonist ivuxolimab in advanced cancers. Autoimmune disease history or systemic immunosuppression excluded patients. The protocol was immunoSEQ multiplex PCR, while the TCRdb copy is restricted to in-frame clones and leaves out a portion. The sample lists approximately 66,000 clones; roughly four fifths were seen once. Whole-study results and caveats: Average numbers of expanded clones were greater in CD8+ T cells than in CD4+. Some nonresponders likewise displayed low normalized T-cell clonal expansion. Within 6 weeks, CD4+ and CD8+ blood T cells expanded clonally at 0.1 to 3.0 mg/kg.

Germline CDR1 is MGHRA and CDR2 is YSYEKL. Trimming left V 5 bases short and J 5 bases short, with 19 bases between. This CDR3 contains 17 residues. V usage is TRBV4-1 and J usage is TRBJ1-6; perhaps TRBD1 as D (6 bases). Specimen: CD4+ or CD8+ T cells sorted from blood, collected in a trial of the OX40 agonist ivuxolimab. The clonotype comes from an adult with an advanced solid tumor such as melanoma, head and neck, liver or kidney cancer. CDR3 coding DNA: TGCGCCAGCAGCGAACAGGGAGAGGGGGTAGATAATTCACCCCTCCACTTT. Protein product: CASSEQGEGVDNSPLHF.